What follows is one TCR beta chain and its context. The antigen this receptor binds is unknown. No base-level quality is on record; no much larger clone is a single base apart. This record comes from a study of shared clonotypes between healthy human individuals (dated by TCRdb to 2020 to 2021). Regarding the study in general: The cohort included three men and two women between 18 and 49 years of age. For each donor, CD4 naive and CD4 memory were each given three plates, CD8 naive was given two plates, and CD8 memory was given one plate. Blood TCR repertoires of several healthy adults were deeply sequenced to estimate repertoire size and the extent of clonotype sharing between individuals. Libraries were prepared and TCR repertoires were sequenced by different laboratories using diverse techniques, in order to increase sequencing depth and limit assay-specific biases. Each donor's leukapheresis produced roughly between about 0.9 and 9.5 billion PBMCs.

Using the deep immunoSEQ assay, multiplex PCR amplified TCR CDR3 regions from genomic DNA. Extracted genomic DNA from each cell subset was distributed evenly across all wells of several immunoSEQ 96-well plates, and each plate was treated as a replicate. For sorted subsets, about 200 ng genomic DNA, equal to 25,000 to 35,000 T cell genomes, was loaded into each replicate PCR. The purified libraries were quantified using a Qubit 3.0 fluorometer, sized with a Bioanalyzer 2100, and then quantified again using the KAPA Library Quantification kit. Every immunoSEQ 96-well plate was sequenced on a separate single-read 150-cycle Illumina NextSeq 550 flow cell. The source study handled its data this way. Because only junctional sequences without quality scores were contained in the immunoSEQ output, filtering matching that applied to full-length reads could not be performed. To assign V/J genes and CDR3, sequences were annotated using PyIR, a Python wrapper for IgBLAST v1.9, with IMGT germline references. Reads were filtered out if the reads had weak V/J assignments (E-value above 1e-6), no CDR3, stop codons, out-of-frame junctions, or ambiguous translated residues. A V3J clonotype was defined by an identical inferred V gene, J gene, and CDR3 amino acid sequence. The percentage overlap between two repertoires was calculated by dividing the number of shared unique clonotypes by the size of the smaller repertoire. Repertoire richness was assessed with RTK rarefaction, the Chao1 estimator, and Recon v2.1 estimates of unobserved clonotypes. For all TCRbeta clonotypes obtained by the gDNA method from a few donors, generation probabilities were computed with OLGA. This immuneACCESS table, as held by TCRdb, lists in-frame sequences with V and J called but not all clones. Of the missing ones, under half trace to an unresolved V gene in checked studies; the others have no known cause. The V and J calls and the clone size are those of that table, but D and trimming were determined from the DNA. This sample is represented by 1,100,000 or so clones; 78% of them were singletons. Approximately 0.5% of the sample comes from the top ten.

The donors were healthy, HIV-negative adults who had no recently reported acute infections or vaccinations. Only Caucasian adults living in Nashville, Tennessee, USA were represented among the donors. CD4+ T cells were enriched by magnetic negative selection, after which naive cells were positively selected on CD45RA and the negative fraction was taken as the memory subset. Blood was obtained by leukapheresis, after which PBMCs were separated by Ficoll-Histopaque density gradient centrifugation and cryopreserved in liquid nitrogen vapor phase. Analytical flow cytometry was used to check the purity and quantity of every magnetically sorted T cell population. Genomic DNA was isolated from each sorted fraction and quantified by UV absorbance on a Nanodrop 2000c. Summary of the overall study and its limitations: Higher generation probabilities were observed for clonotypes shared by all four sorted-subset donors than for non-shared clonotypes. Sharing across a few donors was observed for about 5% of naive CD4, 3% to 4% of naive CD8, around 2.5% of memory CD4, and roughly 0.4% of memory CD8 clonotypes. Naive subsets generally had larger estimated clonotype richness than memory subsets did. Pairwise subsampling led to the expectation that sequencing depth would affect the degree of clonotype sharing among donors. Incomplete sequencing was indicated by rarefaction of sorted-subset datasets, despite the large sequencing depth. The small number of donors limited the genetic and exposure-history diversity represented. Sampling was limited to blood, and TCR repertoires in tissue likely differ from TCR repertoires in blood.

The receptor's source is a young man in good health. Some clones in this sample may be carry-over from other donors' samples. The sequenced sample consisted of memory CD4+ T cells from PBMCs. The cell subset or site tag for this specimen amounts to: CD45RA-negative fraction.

This receptor carries the CDR3 CASSLDPQGNIQYF. The bases read TGTGCCAGCAGTTTAGACCCACAGGGTAACATTCAGTACTTC. The chain was built from TRBV6-6 and TRBJ2-4; TRBD1 is possibly the D segment (6 matching bases). CDR1 and CDR2 (MNHNY, SVGAGI) derive from the germline V gene (reference sequence). From cysteine to phenylalanine, the CDR3 is 14 amino acids long. Of all the DNA, just the CDR3 is kept, 42 bases in frame from base 1. V is clipped by 4 bases and J by 7 bases, and the sequence between their germline boundaries is 14 bases long.